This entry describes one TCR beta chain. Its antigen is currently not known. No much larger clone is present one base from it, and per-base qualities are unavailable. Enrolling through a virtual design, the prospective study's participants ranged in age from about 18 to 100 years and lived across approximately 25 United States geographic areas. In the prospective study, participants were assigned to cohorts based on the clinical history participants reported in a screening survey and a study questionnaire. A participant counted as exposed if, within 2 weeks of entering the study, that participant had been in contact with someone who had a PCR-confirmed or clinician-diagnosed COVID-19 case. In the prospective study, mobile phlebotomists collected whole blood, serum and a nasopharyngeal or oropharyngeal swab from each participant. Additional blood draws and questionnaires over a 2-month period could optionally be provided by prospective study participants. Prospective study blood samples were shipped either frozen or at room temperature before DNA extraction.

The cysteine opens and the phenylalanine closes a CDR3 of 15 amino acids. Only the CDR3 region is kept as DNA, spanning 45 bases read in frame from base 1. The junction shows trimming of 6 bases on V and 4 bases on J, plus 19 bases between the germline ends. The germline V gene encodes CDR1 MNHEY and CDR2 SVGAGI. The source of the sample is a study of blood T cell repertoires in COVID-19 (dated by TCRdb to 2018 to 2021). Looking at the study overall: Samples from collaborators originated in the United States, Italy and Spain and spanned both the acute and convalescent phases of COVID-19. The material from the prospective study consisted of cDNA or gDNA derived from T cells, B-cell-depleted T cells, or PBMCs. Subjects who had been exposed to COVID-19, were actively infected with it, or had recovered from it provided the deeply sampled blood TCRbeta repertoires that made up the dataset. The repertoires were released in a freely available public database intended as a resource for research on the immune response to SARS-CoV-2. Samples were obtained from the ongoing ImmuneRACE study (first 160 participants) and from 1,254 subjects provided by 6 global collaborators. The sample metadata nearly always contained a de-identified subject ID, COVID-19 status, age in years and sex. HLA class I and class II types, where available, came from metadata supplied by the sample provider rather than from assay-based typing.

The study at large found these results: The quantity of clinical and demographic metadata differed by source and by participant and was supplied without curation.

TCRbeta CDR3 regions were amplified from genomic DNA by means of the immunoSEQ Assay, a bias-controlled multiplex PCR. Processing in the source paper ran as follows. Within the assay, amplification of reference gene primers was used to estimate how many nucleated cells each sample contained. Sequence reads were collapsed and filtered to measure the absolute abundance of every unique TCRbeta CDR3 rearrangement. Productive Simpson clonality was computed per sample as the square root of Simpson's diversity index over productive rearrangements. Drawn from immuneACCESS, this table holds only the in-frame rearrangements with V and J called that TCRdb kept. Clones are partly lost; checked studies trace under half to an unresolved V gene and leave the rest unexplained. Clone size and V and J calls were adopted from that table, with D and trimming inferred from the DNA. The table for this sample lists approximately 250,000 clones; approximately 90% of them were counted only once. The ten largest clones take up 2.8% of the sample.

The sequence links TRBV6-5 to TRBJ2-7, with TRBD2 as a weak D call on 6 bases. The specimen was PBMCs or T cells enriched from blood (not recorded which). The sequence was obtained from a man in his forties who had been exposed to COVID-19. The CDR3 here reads CASSPVAGSSYEQYF. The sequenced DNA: TGTGCCAGCAGCCCCGTAGCCGGGAGTAGTTACGAGCAGTACTTC.